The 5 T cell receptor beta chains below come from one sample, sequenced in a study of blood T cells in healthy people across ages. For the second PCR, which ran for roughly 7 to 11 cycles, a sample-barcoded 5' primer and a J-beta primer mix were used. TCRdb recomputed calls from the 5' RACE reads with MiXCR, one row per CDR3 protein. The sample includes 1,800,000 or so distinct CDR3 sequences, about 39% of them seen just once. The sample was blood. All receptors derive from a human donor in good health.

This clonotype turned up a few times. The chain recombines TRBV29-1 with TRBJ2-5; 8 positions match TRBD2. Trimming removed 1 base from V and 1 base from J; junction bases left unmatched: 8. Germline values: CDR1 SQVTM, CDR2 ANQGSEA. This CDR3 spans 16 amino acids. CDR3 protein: CSVEGLPSGSQETQYF. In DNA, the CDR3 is TGCAGCGTTGAAGGTCTCCCTAGCGGGTCCCAAGAGACCCAGTACTTC.

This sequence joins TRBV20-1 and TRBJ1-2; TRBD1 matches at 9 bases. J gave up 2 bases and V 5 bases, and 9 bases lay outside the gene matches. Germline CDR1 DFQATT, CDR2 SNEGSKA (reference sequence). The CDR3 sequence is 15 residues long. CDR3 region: CSAFSGTGWNYGYTF. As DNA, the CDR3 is TGCAGTGCTTTCTCAGGGACAGGGTGGAACTATGGCTACACCTTC.

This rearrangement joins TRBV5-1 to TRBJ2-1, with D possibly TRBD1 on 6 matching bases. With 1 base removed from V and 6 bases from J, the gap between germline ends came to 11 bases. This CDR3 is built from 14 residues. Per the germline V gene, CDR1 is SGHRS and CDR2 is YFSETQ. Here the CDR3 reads CASSLKIGGNEQFF. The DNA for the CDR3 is TGCGCCAGCAGCTTGAAGATAGGGGGCAATGAGCAGTTCTTC.

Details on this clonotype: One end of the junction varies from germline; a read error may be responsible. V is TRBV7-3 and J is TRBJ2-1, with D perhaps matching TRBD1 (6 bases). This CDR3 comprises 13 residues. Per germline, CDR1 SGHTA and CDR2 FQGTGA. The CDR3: CASSLTRDNGQFF. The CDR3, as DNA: TGTGCCAGCAGCTTAACCCGGGACAATGGGCAGTTCTTC.

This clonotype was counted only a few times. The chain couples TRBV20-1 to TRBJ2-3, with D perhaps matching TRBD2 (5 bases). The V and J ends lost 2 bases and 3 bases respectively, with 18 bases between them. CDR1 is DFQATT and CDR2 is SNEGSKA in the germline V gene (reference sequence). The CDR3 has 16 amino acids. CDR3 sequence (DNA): TGCAGTGCTAGATCGGGGTCTAGACATGGTACAGATACGCAGTATTTT. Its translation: CSARSGSRHGTDTQYF.